The clone carrying this TCR beta chain was recorded a few times. Its antigen is undetermined. The CDR3 extends over 15 amino acids. Germline V gene sequence: CDR1 SGHNT, CDR2 YYREEE (reference sequence). The J segment lost 4 bases and the V segment lost 4 bases, leaving 6 bases of the junction unmatched. TCRdb recomputed calls from the 5' RACE reads with MiXCR, one row per CDR3 protein. The sample includes 200,000 to 300,000 distinct CDR3 sequences, around 6.7% of them seen just once. The data were taken from a study of T cells after yellow fever vaccination. Study-level findings and limits: After the booster, over 95% of CD4 and approximately 87% of CD8 primary-response clones were re-detected. Sorted repertoires could include abundant contaminating clonotypes from bulk cells.

This chain joins TRBV5-4 and TRBJ2-1; 9 bases match TRBD2. This sequence originates from a man younger than 45 who received the YFV17D yellow fever vaccine. The starting material was CD4+ T cells sorted from PBMCs, obtained on the day of the yellow fever booster vaccination. Written as DNA, the CDR3 is TGTGCCAGCAGCCGGACTAGCGACACATACAATGAGCAGTTCTTC. This encodes CASSRTSDTYNEQFF.